The 30 T cell receptor beta chains below were found in one sample sequenced in a study of technical replicates of blood from several donors (TCRdb year 2017). The library was prepared using the immunoSEQ multiplex PCR assay. This is the immuneACCESS table as TCRdb keeps it, with only in-frame sequences that have V and J called. A part of the clones is gone; compared with another copy, unresolved V genes explain less than half, and the rest is unexplained. The sample table lists around 100,000 clones, around 96% of them with a count of one. Of the sample, roughly 0.35% falls within the top ten clones. Sequences were obtained from T cells isolated from PBMCs. The receptor set was obtained from a human donor in good health.

For the CDR3, the DNA is TGTGCCAGCAGCTTCCGGACTAGCGGATACGAGCAGTACTTC. It encodes CASSFRTSGYEQYF. The V and J genes are TRBV7-2 and TRBJ2-7, with TRBD2 identical over 10 bases. In germline, CDR1 is SGHTA, CDR2 FQGNSA. This CDR3 has 14 amino acids. V was pared by 3 bases and J by 4 bases, with 3 bases of the junction left unmatched.

V usage is TRBV2 and J usage is TRBJ1-3; D is possibly TRBD1 (6 bases). V lost 10 bases and J lost 0, with 13 bases in between. This CDR3 contains 14 residues. Looked up from germline, CDR1 is SNHLY and CDR2 is FYNNEI. The CDR3 protein is CATTGLSSGNTIYF. CDR3 bases: TGTGCCACGACAGGTCTGAGCTCTGGAAACACCATATATTTT. Drawing the rest from reference TRBV2 and TRBJ1-3, the complete variable domain is EPEVTQTPSHQVTQMGQEVILRCVPISNHLYFYWYRQILGQKVEFLVSFYNNEISEKSEIFDDQFSVERPDGSNFTLKIRSTKLEDSAMYFCATTGLSSGNTIYFGEGSWLTVV.

The rearrangement links TRBV7-9 to TRBJ2-1; 9 positions agree with TRBD1. V shed 6 bases, J shed 4 bases, and the junction held 10 bases outside the gene matches. The CDR3 covers 16 residues. CDR1 and CDR2 from the germline V gene are SEHNR and FQNEAQ (reference sequence). The CDR3 coding sequence is TGTGCCAGCAGTTTTTTTCCGGGACAGGGATACAATGAGCAGTTCTTC. Its protein is CASSFFPGQGYNEQFF.

This sequence joins TRBV7-3 and TRBJ2-7; 7 bases fit TRBD1. CDR1 is SGHTA, CDR2 FQGTGA, per germline. V dropped 5 bases and J dropped 3; count of bases not matched to a gene: 7. CDR3 length equals 14 residues. Here the CDR3 reads CASSPTGTVYEQYF. The CDR3 DNA reads TGTGCCAGCAGCCCAACCGGGACAGTCTACGAGCAGTACTTC.

The chain joins TRBV6-5 to TRBJ1-1; D is ambiguous. The CDR3 runs 14 residues. Germline V CDR1 and CDR2: MNHEY, SVGAGI. V was cut by 6 bases and J by 5 bases, with 16 bases left in between. The CDR3, as DNA: TGTGCCAGCAGAGACTCCAACGTTATGACTGAAGCTTTCTTT. Translation gives CASRDSNVMTEAFF.

The chain uses TRBV19 and TRBJ1-5, with D perhaps TRBD1 (5 bases). Germline loops: CDR1 LNHDA, CDR2 SQIVND (reference sequence). The V end was cut by 3 bases, the J end by 5 bases, with 11 bases between. There are 14 residues in the CDR3. The CDR3 region is CASSIQGADQPQHF. CDR3 nucleotide sequence: TGTGCCAGTAGTATCCAAGGGGCGGATCAGCCCCAGCATTTT.

The V gene is TRBV6-1, the J gene TRBJ1-2; D is undetermined. The CDR3 consists of 13 residues. V was shortened by 5 bases and J by 4 bases, with 11 bases between the two germline ends. The germline CDR1 and CDR2 sequences are MNHNS and SASEGT. DNA for the CDR3: TGTGCCAGCAGTACTACACTTTTCTATGGCTACACCTTC. This sequence encodes CASSTTLFYGYTF.

J is TRBJ2-7 and V is TRBV6-5; 9 positions agree with TRBD2. Germline CDR1 reads MNHEY; CDR2 reads SVGAGI. The CDR3 length is 14 residues. V lost 5 bases to trimming and J lost 3 bases; unmatched junction nucleotides: 5. The CDR3 loop reads CASSAGLARYEQYF. In nucleotides, the CDR3 is TGTGCCAGCAGTGCGGGACTAGCCCGCTACGAGCAGTACTTC.

This rearrangement joins TRBV4-3 to TRBJ2-3; 7 bases line up with TRBD1. The ends lost 2 bases at V and 6 bases at J; junction bases unmatched: 5. CDR3 size: 14 residues. Germline loops: CDR1 LGHNA, CDR2 YSLEER. The CDR3 coding sequence is TGCGCCAGCAGCCAACTGGACAGGTGGGATACGCAGTATTTT. Translation: CASSQLDRWDTQYF.

This chain's CDR3 is CASSLTGGGEKLFF. In nucleotides, the CDR3 is TGTGCCAGCAGCCTGACAGGGGGCGGCGAAAAACTGTTTTTT. This sequence joins TRBV9 and TRBJ1-4; 10 bases align to TRBD1. Per germline, CDR1 SGDLS and CDR2 YYNGEE. V lost 4 bases and J lost 8; bases outside the gene matches: 5. This CDR3 spans 14 amino acids.

The rearrangement uses TRBV14 and TRBJ1-2; 7 bases line up with TRBD1. V was clipped by 0 bases and J by 6 bases; unmatched bases: 10. Germline V gene data show CDR1 as SGHDN and CDR2 as FVKESK. The CDR3 has 16 amino acids. The CDR3 bases are TGTGCCAGCAGCCAAGATATAAGAACTACAGGGGATGGCTACACCTTC. Its translation: CASSQDIRTTGDGYTF. The full variable domain, its missing parts supplied by reference TRBV14 and TRBJ1-2, is EAGVTQFPSHSVIEKGQTVTLRCDPISGHDNLYWYRRVMGKEIKFLLHFVKESKQDESGMPNNRFLAERTGGTYSTLKVQPAELEDSGVYFCASSQDIRTTGDGYTFGSGTRLTVV.

The genes are TRBV11-2 and TRBJ1-4, with no clear D. The CDR3 consists of 14 residues. Germline V gives CDR1 SGHAT, CDR2 FQNNGV. Trimming removed 1 base from V and 8 bases from J, with 11 bases in between. CDR3 DNA: TGTGCCAGCAGCTTAGTGGGAGAGAGGGAAAAACTGTTTTTT. This encodes CASSLVGEREKLFF.

The chain combines TRBV28 with TRBJ2-7; possibly TRBD1 or TRBD2 for D (5 bases each). Trimming left V 10 bases short and J 5 bases short, with 15 bases between. Germline values: CDR1 MDHEN, CDR2 SYDVKM. CDR3 size: 12 residues. Written as DNA, the CDR3 is TGTGCCACCAGGGAGCTATGGGACGAGCAGTACTTC. It yields the protein CATRELWDEQYF.

V and J are TRBV5-1 and TRBJ2-1; TRBD1 matches 8 bases. Looked up from germline, CDR1 is SGHRS and CDR2 is YFSETQ. CDR3 length equals 15 residues. V shed 4 bases, J shed 0 bases, and the junction held 3 bases outside the gene matches. This CDR3 reads CASSNGQGSYNEQFF. The CDR3 DNA follows: TGCGCCAGCAGCAATGGACAGGGCTCCTACAATGAGCAGTTCTTC.

The chain links TRBV6-1 to TRBJ2-1; TRBD2 matches 12 bases. The CDR3 spans 16 residues. Germline V gene data show CDR1 as MNHNS and CDR2 as SASEGT. The J segment lost 4 bases and the V segment lost 6 bases, leaving 7 bases of the junction unmatched. CDR3 bases: TGTGCCAGCAGAGAAAGGACTAGCGGGAATTACAATGAGCAGTTCTTC. This encodes CASRERTSGNYNEQFF.

J is TRBJ2-3 and V is TRBV10-1; the match to TRBD2 covers 10 bases. Trimming cost V 5 bases and J 4 bases; bases outside gene matches: 6. The CDR3 length is 15 residues. The germline gives CDR1 WNHNN, CDR2 SYGVQD (reference sequence). The CDR3 reads CASSSGRAEADTQYF. As DNA, the CDR3 is TGCGCCAGCAGTAGCGGGAGGGCCGAGGCAGATACGCAGTATTTT.

This chain links TRBV11-2 with TRBJ2-1; a possible D gene is TRBD2 (6 bases). With 2 bases removed from V and 8 bases from J, the gap between germline ends came to 16 bases. The CDR3 is 15 amino acids. Looked up from germline, CDR1 is SGHAT and CDR2 is FQNNGV. The CDR3 bases are TGTGCCAGCAGCTTACTCTCTAGCGTAATCGATGAGCAGTTCTTC. Its translation is CASSLLSSVIDEQFF.

The gene calls are TRBV5-6 and TRBJ1-2, with 8 bases fitting TRBD1. The CDR3 is 19 amino acids. Germline loops: CDR1 SGHDT, CDR2 YYEEEE. V gave up 0 bases and J gave up 1 base; unmatched junction bases: 14. CDR3 sequence (DNA): TGTGCCAGCAGCTTGGCCAGGGGGCTTTTATCTCAGGGTAACTATGGCTACACCTTC. Protein sequence: CASSLARGLLSQGNYGYTF. Together with reference TRBV5-6 and TRBJ1-2, the CDR3 gives the full variable domain: DAGVTQSPTHLIKTRGQQVTLRCSPKSGHDTVSWYQQALGQGPQFIFQYYEEEERQRGNFPDRFSGHQFPNYSSELNVNALLLGDSALYLCASSLARGLLSQGNYGYTFGSGTRLTVV.

This clone occurred once. The rearrangement joins TRBV5-1 to TRBJ2-1, with no clear D. The germline V gene encodes CDR1 SGHRS and CDR2 YFSETQ. The CDR3 is 13 amino acids. V lost 4 bases, J lost 2 bases, and 7 bases lay in between. In DNA form, the CDR3 reads TGCGCCAGCAGCCTGACTGCCTACAATGAGCAGTTCTTC. Protein: CASSLTAYNEQFF.

For the CDR3, the DNA is TGTGCCAGCAGTAAGGGGAAACAGGTCTTAGGGGAGACCCAGTACTTC. Amino acid sequence: CASSKGKQVLGETQYF. The chain links TRBV27 to TRBJ2-5; a weak D match, TRBD1 (5 bases). V was shortened by 5 bases and J by 5 bases, with 21 bases between the two germline ends. The germline V gene has CDR1 MNHEY and CDR2 SMNVEV (reference sequence). This CDR3 is built from 16 residues.

The chain joins TRBV5-8 to TRBJ2-2; maybe TRBD2 (6 bases). The germline V and J ends were trimmed by 8 bases and 5 bases, with 16 bases remaining between them. Per germline, CDR1 SGHTS and CDR2 YDEGEE. The CDR3 spans 14 residues. The CDR3 loop is CARYTGSFTGELFF. Here the CDR3 DNA reads TGTGCCAGATATACCGGGAGTTTTACCGGGGAGCTGTTTTTT.

V is TRBV27 and J is TRBJ2-6; 9 nucleotides align to TRBD1. This CDR3 region has 16 residues. Germline CDR1 MNHEY, CDR2 SMNVEV (reference sequence). With V trimmed by 7 bases and J by 4 bases, 8 bases remained unmatched. Here the CDR3 reads CASKGTGITGANVLTF. Written as DNA, the CDR3 is TGTGCCAGCAAAGGGACAGGGATCACCGGGGCCAACGTCCTGACTTTC.

The genes are TRBV9 and TRBJ2-7; D may be TRBD2 (5 bases). From germline, CDR1 is SGDLS and CDR2 YYNGEE. V lost 3 bases and J 2 bases, leaving 6 bases between the germline ends. This CDR3 comprises 12 residues. The CDR3 DNA sequence: TGTGCCAGCAGCGACGGGGCCTACGAGCAGTACTTC. Amino acids: CASSDGAYEQYF.

V is TRBV15 and J is TRBJ2-7, with D tentatively TRBD2 (5 bases). The CDR3 runs 15 residues. V was cut by 0 bases and J by 5 bases, with 14 bases left in between. Germline assignment: CDR1 LNHNV and CDR2 YYDKDF (reference sequence). The chain's CDR3 is CATSRENPSFNEQYF. Written as DNA, the CDR3 is TGTGCCACCAGCAGAGAAAACCCTAGCTTCAACGAGCAGTACTTC.

The chain couples TRBV11-3 to TRBJ2-7; D is unresolved. Germline V gives CDR1 SGHNT, CDR2 YENEEA. Trimming pared 2 bases from V and 0 bases from J, leaving 11 bases between. The CDR3 runs 15 residues. This CDR3 is CASSLFPSVSYEQYF. DNA of the CDR3: TGTGCCAGCAGCTTATTCCCTTCTGTCTCCTACGAGCAGTACTTC.

This chain connects TRBV19 to TRBJ2-1, with 13 bases matching TRBD2. This CDR3 comprises 17 residues. From germline, CDR1 is LNHDA and CDR2 SQIVND (reference sequence). Losses at the gene ends were 0 bases for V and 9 bases for J; bases not matched to a gene: 8. The CDR3 loop is CASSIDGEGLAGCEQFF. CDR3 nucleotide sequence: TGTGCCAGTAGTATAGACGGGGAGGGACTAGCGGGATGTGAGCAGTTCTTC.

The gene calls are TRBV28 and TRBJ1-1; D is unclear. This CDR3 has 12 residues. Germline CDR1 and CDR2: MDHEN and SYDVKM. Trimming pared 5 bases from V and 6 bases from J, leaving 10 bases between. The CDR3 nucleotides are TGTGCCAGCAGTCGAACCGGGGCTGAAGCTTTCTTT. Protein: CASSRTGAEAFF.

This chain connects TRBV6-6 to TRBJ1-1; D not certain. This CDR3 spans 12 amino acids. From germline, CDR1 is MNHNY and CDR2 SVGAGI (reference sequence). Trimming left V 5 bases short and J 6 bases short, with 10 bases between. CDR3 sequence (DNA): TGTGCCAGCAGTCCAGCTGAGGCTGAAGCTTTCTTT. Its protein is CASSPAEAEAFF.

The J gene is TRBJ1-5, the V gene TRBV13; possibly TRBD1 for D (5 bases). Germline V gene lookup returns CDR1 PRHDT and CDR2 FYEKMQ (reference sequence). V lost 5 bases and J 9 bases, leaving 11 bases between the germline ends. The CDR3 consists of 12 residues. CDR3 coding DNA: TGTGCCAGCAGCCCCCAAAGGGGGCCCCAGCATTTT. Translated, it gives CASSPQRGPQHF.

The CDR3 is CASSLGLGGELFF. The CDR3 DNA is TGTGCCAGCAGCTTAGGCCTAGGAGGGGAGCTGTTTTTT. The V call is TRBV7-2, the J call TRBJ2-2; D not resolved. CDR1 SGHTA and CDR2 FQGNSA come from the germline V gene. Trimming shortened V by 1 base and J by 8 bases, and 8 bases separated the two germline ends. The length of the CDR3 is 13 residues.